This T cell receptor beta chain was sequenced during a study of T cells after yellow fever vaccination. The CDR3 has 17 amino acids. The trim removed 2 bases at V and 2 bases at J, leaving 9 bases unmatched. Looked up from germline, CDR1 is MNHEY and CDR2 is SVGEGT. Study conclusions and caveats: Boosting was followed by the reappearance of most primary-vaccination clones (96% CD4, more than 70% CD8). Among all clonotypes, a small share was observed in both CD4 and CD8 compartments.

TCRdb reanalysed the 5' RACE reads using MiXCR and keeps one entry per CDR3 protein. The sample holds about 340,000 distinct CDR3 sequences; 3% to 4.5% are singletons and the top ten take 20% to 30%. This clonotype was detected a few times. The target antigen is unknown. This TCR was sampled from a man younger than 35 who received the YFV17D yellow fever vaccine. The source material was PBMCs, sampled 5 days after the yellow fever booster vaccination. The chain links TRBV6-2 or TRBV6-3 to TRBJ1-5; 7 nucleotides match TRBD1. The CDR3 protein is CASSYPGGGGGNQPQHF. DNA of the CDR3: TGTGCCAGCAGTTACCCTGGAGGGGGCGGCGGCAATCAGCCCCAGCATTTT.